The subject of this entry is one T cell receptor (beta chain). Antigen unknown. The sample is drawn from a study of cytomegalovirus exposure and HLA in healthy donors. Study-level findings and limits: There were some public TCRs occurring in many donors, but most TCR sequences were rare. The study reported that TCR beta sequences accurately predicted HLA-A and HLA-B alleles in most subjects. Sequence variants that were highly shared formed a cluster that was likely a sequencing artifact. Earlier results showed most TCR beta V segments being productive about 87% or about 30% of the time.

The CDR3 is 15 amino acids. J gave up 4 bases and V 0 bases, and 1 base lay outside the gene matches. Germline lookup yields CDR1 MNHEY and CDR2 SVGAGI. The PCR employed 60 Vbeta primers together with 13 Jbeta primers. Data came from immunoSEQ multiplex PCR; TCRdb stores just in-frame clones and leaves some out. The ten most abundant clones cover roughly 4.7% of a sample with tens of thousands of clones. The sample was PBMCs. The clonotype originates from a woman in her 40s in good health and CMV-seropositive. This chain connects TRBV6-5 to TRBJ2-7, with 12 bases lining up with TRBD2. The CDR3 sequence is CASSYSLAGGYEQYF. The DNA for the CDR3 is TGTGCCAGCAGTTACTCACTAGCGGGAGGATACGAGCAGTACTTC.